The source of this T cell receptor beta chain is a study of cytomegalovirus exposure and HLA in healthy donors. Study findings and constraints: In a later analysis, at a false discovery rate of 0.05, 16,951 TCR beta sequences were associated with HLA alleles. The authors confirmed in vitro that three CMV-associated chains were specific for CMV antigens.

With respect to this clone: Its antigen is unidentified.

V lost 0 bases, J lost 8 bases, and 14 bases lay in between. The CDR3 runs to 14 residues. Germline CDR1 is SGHRS and CDR2 is YFSETQ. The PCR was carried out with 60 Vbeta primers and 13 Jbeta primers. The table came from immunoSEQ multiplex PCR; TCRdb's copy has only in-frame clones and leaves some out. Counted here are around 100,000 clones, about 70% occurring once; the ten biggest clones make up approximately 0.9%. The TCR sequence derives from a woman aged 25-40 years in good health and CMV-seronegative. The sequenced sample consisted of PBMCs. The chain has TRBV5-1 and TRBJ1-2; D may be TRBD1 (5 bases). The CDR3 DNA follows: TGCGCCAGCAGCTTGGGGGCAGGGCTTGGAGGCTACACCTTC. Amino acids: CASSLGAGLGGYTF.